A single T cell receptor beta chain is shown here with its context. Clones were read by immunoSEQ multiplex PCR, and TCRdb kept only the in-frame ones, dropping some. Altogether about 250,000 clones are present, around 82% being singletons, with the ten largest covering roughly 4.6%. This CDR3 is built from 13 residues. The germline V gene encodes CDR1 SNHLY and CDR2 FYNNEI. Trimming removed 7 bases at V and 6 bases at J, with 15 bases between. This sample is part of a study of blood T cell repertoires in COVID-19. Study background: The United States, Italy and Spain were the sources of the acute and convalescent COVID-19 samples. The cDNA or gDNA used as material had been derived from T cells, B-cell-depleted T cells, or PBMCs.

The chain carries TRBV2 and TRBJ1-1; perhaps TRBD1 as D (5 bases). The clonotype originates from a woman of 80 years or more with active or convalescent COVID-19. The source material was peripheral blood. The CDR3: CASINMGGAEAFF. CDR3 DNA: TGTGCCAGCATTAACATGGGGGGAGCTGAAGCTTTCTTT.